This paragraph reports one T cell receptor (beta chain). Its antigen is still unknown. Naivety among CD8 cells was defined by CD45RO negativity and positive CCR7 selection, thereby excluding terminally differentiated effector memory CD45RA+ cells. The study drew all its donors from Caucasian adults living in Nashville, Tennessee. The assay was immunoSEQ multiplex PCR, and TCRdb's table has in-frame clones only and misses some. Among roughly 2,000,000 clones, 93% were seen once, and the ten largest hold around 1.7%. These data are taken from a study of shared clonotypes between healthy human individuals. Background on the study: Each donor's CD4 naive and CD4 memory cells filled three plates apiece, CD8 naive two, and CD8 memory one.

Study-level results: Generally, estimated richness proved larger in naive subsets than it did in memory subsets.

This CDR3 is 16 amino acids long. J was trimmed by 5 bases and V by 4 bases; bases with no gene match: 6. The V gene's germline CDR1 is SGDLS and CDR2 YYNGEE. Sequencing input: naive CD8+ T cells from PBMCs. This TCR was recovered from a man aged 18 to 30 in good health. Some clones in this sample may be carry-over from other donors' samples. The J gene is TRBJ1-4, the V gene TRBV9, with TRBD1 matching over 12 bases. As DNA, the CDR3 is TGTGCCAGCAGCCCGGCCGGGACAGGGGGCAATGAAAAACTGTTTTTT. Translation: CASSPAGTGGNEKLFF.